A selection of T cell receptor beta chains follows, all from one sample in a study of cytomegalovirus exposure and HLA in healthy donors. Measured with immunoSEQ multiplex PCR; TCRdb has only the in-frame clones, and not every one. This table has fewer than 250,000 clones, about 90% appearing once. Sequenced sample: PBMCs. These receptors all come from a man aged 25 to 40 in good health and CMV-seronegative. The CDR3 runs from the conserved cysteine through the conserved F or W. Each record gives: V gene, D gene, J gene, clone size, CDR3 protein, CDR3 DNA. The D gene is left open where the match is weak. Where a row states a size, it is once, few, many or the class of an expanded clone; other rows omit it.

TRBV4-2	TRBD1	TRBJ2-7	once	CASSPGTGRLYEQYF	TGTGCCAGCAGCCCTGGGACAGGGAGATTGTACGAGCAGTACTTC
TRBV4-1	.	TRBJ2-7	.	CASSHGVRGAYEQYF	TGCGCCAGCAGCCATGGAGTCAGGGGCGCCTACGAGCAGTACTTC
TRBV7-2	.	TRBJ2-7	.	CASSLDRTAYEQYF	TGTGCCAGCAGCTTGGATCGGACAGCCTACGAGCAGTACTTC
TRBV5-1	TRBD2	TRBJ2-2	.	CASSLVAGGALDTGELFF	TGCGCCAGCAGCTTGGTTGCGGGGGGGGCCTTGGACACCGGGGAGCTGTTTTTT
TRBV27	.	TRBJ2-5	.	CASSLDRLQETQYF	TGTGCCAGCAGTTTGGACAGACTCCAAGAGACCCAGTACTTC
TRBV25-1	TRBD2	TRBJ2-1	.	CASSARLVAGNSYNEQFF	TGTGCCAGCAGTGCCAGGTTGGTAGCGGGAAACTCCTACAATGAGCAGTTCTTC
TRBV27	.	TRBJ1-2	.	CASSFTPSYGYTF	TGTGCCAGCAGTTTTACACCTTCCTATGGCTACACCTTC
TRBV4-2	.	TRBJ2-7	.	CASSRRRNLDEQYF	TGTGCCAGCAGCCGCAGGCGAAACTTAGACGAGCAGTACTTC
TRBV18	TRBD1	TRBJ1-1	.	CASSLTQGPEAFF	TGTGCCAGCTCACTAACACAGGGGCCTGAAGCTTTCTTT
TRBV6-1	.	TRBJ1-5	.	CASSEAGVPNQPQHF	TGTGCCAGCAGTGAAGCAGGAGTCCCCAATCAGCCCCAGCATTTT
TRBV5-8	.	TRBJ1-6	.	CASSGTPSSYNSPLHF	TGTGCCAGCAGCGGTACACCTAGCTCCTATAATTCACCCCTCCACTTT
TRBV30	.	TRBJ2-1	.	CAWRGHYNEQFF	TGTGCCTGGAGGGGACATTACAATGAGCAGTTCTTC
TRBV7-9	TRBD1	TRBJ1-1	.	CASSPPGTDEAFF	TGTGCCAGCAGCCCCCCGGGGACAGATGAAGCTTTCTTT
TRBV18	.	TRBJ1-4	.	CASSPRKGDGEKLFF	TGTGCCAGCTCACCACGTAAAGGAGACGGAGAAAAACTGTTTTTT
TRBV7-9	TRBD2	TRBJ2-7	.	CASSGWRGSEQYF	TGTGCCAGCAGTGGCTGGCGGGGGAGCGAGCAGTACTTC
TRBV5-6	.	TRBJ2-7	.	CASSLGAGASYEQYF	TGTGCCAGCAGCTTGGGGGCGGGGGCCTCCTACGAGCAGTACTTC
TRBV19	TRBD2	TRBJ2-7	.	CASSMISGSEQYF	TGTGCCAGTAGTATGATTAGCGGGAGCGAGCAGTACTTC